This entry is about one T cell receptor (beta chain). This entry comes from a study of CD8 T cells in Susac syndrome. Whole-study context: Sequenced Susac syndrome patients included roughly six with clinically active disease and eight in remission. Patients with Susac syndrome were therapy-naive, treated with corticosteroids, or treated with intravenous immunoglobulin alone when blood was collected.

RNA totalling roughly 0.45 to 1 ug underwent reverse transcription with random hexamers. It was immunoSEQ multiplex PCR that amplified TCR beta CDR3 across 54 Vbeta and 13 Jbeta. Via MiXCR, TCRdb re-called the immunoSEQ multiplex PCR reads, giving one row per CDR3 protein. Among under 85,000 distinct CDR3 sequences listed, 94% were seen once. CD8+ and CD4+ T cells from blood underwent TCR beta sequencing, which was carried out in a high-throughput format. CDR1 is SEHNR and CDR2 is FQNEAQ in the germline V gene (reference sequence). Trimming took off 4 bases at V and 7 bases at J, with 5 bases between the two ends. The CDR3 runs 12 residues.

The receptor comes from a human donor with Susac syndrome. The genes are TRBV7-9 and TRBJ1-6; the D is unclear. Sequencing was carried out using CD8+ T cells from PBMCs. The CDR3 sequence is CASSYNNSPLHF. In DNA form, the CDR3 reads TGTGCCAGCAGCTACAACAATTCACCCCTCCACTTT.